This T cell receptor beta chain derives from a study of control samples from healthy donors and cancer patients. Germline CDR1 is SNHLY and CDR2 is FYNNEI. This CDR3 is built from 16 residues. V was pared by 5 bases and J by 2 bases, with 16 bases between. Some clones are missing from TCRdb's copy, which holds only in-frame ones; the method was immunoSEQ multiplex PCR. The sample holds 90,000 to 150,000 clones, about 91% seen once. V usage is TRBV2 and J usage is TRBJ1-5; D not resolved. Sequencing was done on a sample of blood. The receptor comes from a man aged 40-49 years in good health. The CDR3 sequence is CASSRGPSGGNQPQHF. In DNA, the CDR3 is TGTGCCAGCAGTAGAGGGCCATCAGGAGGCAATCAGCCCCAGCATTTT.